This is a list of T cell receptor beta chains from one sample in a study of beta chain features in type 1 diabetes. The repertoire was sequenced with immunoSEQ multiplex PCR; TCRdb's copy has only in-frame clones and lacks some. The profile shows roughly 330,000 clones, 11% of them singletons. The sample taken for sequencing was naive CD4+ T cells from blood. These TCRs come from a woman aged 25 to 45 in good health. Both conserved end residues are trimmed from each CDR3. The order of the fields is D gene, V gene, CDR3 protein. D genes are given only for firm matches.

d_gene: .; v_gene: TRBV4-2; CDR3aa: ASSQEELYEQY
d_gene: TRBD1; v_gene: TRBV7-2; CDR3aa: ASSLYLGQGSTEAF
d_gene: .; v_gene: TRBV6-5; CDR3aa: ASSRTGLGANVLT
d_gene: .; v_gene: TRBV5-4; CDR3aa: ASSFSGSSTDTQY
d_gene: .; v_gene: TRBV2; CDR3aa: ASSEVSGDNEQF
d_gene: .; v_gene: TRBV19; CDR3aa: ASRNYGSGETQY
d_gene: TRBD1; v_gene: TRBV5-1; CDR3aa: ASSPYLGQGEEEKLF
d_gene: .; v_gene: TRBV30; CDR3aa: AWGNRVSTEAF
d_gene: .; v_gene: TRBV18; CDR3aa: ASSPADEQF
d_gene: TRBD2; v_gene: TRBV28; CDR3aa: ASSSTGTRRTDTQY
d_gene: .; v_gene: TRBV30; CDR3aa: AWAPSAYEQY
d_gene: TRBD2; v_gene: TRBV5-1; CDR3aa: ASSPGLQTYEQF
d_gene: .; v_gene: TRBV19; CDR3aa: ASSIERVNQPQH
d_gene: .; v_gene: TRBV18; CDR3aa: ASSPGRQGQPQH
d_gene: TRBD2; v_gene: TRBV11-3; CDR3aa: ASSLAGGSSYNEQF
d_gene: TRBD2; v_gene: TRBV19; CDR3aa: ASSILAGREQETQY
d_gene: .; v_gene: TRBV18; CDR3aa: ASSTQGGQPQH
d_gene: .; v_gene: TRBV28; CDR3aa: ASSRAGRGNQPQH
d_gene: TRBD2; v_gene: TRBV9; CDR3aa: ASGPYASGSYNEQF
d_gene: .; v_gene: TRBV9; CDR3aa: ASSASRQIRSYNEQF
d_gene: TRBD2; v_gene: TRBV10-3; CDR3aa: AISEPTSGLSYNEQF
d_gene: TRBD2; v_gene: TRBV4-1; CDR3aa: ASSQDRSGRPYEQY
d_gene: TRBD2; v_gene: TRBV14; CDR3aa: ASSHTGRPYEQY
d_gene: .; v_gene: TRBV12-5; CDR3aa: ASGLSLGHLQETQY
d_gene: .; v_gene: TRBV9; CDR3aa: ASSGSTGQETQY
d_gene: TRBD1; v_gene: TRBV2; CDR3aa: ASSGDRGWETQY
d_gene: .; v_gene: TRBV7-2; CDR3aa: ASSLRRDNQPQH
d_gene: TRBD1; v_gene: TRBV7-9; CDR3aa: ASSTTGQDEAF
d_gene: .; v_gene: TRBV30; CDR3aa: AWSVGGGAPETQY
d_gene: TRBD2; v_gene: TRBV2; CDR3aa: ANRLAGADEQY
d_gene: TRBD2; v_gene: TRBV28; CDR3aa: ASGLAGGPLPYEQY
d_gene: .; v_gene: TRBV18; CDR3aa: ASSPRTVQETQY
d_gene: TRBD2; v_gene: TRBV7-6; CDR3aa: ASSLGGQLAGVGEQY